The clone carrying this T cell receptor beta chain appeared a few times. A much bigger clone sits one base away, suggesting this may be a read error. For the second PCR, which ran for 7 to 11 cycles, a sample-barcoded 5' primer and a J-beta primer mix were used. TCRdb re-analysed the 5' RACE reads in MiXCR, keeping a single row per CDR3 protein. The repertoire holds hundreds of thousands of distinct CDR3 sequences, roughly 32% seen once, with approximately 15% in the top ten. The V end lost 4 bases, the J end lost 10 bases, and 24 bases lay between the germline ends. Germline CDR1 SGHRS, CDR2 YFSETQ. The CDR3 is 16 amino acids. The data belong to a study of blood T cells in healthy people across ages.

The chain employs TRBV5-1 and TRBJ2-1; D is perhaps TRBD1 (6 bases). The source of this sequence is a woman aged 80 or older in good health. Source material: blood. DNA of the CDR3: TGCGCCAGCAGCCTGGGGGCAGGGGAAGATACCTACGAGCAGTTCTTC. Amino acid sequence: CASSLGAGEDTYEQFF.